This T cell receptor beta chain came from a study of T-cell memory formation after mild COVID-19. Study-wide findings and caveats: Chiefly within CM and EM were the contracting CD4+ clones; CD8+ ones were within EMRA.

Sample barcodes and UMIs were carried by the TCR alpha and TCR beta cDNA libraries that 5'RACE generated with constant-segment primers. TCRdb analysed the 5' RACE reads with MiXCR anew, one entry per CDR3 protein. This table holds 400,000 to 550,000 distinct CDR3 sequences, around a quarter found once. Note on this clonotype: Its specificity is unknown.

V was trimmed by 0 bases and J by 5 bases, leaving 5 bases between them. Looked up from germline, CDR1 is LNHNV and CDR2 is YYDKDF (reference sequence). The CDR3 spans 13 residues. The chain uses TRBV15 and TRBJ1-5; D unclear. This receptor was taken from an adult woman who had mild COVID-19 (a few samples of this study predate the infection). Cell type and time point are not known. The sample was PBMCs or a T cell subset sorted from them (not recorded which). The CDR3 is CATSRDGDQPQHF. The CDR3 DNA reads TGTGCCACCAGCAGAGATGGGGATCAGCCCCAGCATTTT.